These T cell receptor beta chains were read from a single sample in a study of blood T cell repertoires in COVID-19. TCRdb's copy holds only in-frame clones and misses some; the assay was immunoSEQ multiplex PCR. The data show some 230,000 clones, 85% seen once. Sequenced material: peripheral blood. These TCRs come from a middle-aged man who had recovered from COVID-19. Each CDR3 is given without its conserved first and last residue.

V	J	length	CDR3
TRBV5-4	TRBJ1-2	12	ASSLAAVNYGYT
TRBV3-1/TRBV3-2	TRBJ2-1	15	ASSQGHGAGGYNEQF
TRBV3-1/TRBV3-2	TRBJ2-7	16	ASSQFPVSGWSSYEQY
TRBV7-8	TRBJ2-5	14	ASSLASSPGQETQY
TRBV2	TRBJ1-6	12	ASTGDKSNSPLH
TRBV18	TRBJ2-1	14	ASSPSSSGRYNEQF
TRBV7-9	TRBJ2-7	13	ASSLAGGFAYEQY
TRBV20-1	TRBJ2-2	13	SASTSGRVSGELF
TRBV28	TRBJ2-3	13	ASRTGPTSTDTQY
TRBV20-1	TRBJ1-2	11	SASGQGERGYT
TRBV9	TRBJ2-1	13	ASSALAGARNEQF
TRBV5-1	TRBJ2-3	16	ASSLVGGLAISTDTQY
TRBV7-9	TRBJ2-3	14	ASSSSGLAGGDTQY
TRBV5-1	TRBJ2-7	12	ASSLDRGPYEQY
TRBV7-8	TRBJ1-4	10	ASSFRGEKLF
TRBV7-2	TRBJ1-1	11	ASSPQDRGEAF
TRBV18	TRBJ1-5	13	ASSKTGNSNQPQH
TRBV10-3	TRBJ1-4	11	AISEERNEKLF
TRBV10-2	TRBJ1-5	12	ASSETTGRQPQH
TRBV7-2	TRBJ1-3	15	ASSRGQSSRTGNTIY
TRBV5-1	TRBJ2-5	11	ASSTRLKETQY
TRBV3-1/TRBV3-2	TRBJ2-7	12	ASTRTGIAYEQY
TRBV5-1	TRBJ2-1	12	ASSWTSGSVEQF
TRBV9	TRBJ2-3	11	ASSATASGTQY
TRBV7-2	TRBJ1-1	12	ASSPQTLNTEAF
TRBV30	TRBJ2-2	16	AFLPGLAGGPTTGELF
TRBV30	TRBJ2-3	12	AWRGQGWTDTQY
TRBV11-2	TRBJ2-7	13	ASSSSRVTLYEQY
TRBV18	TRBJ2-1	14	ASSPPTGTSGRLKF
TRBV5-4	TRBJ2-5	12	ASSPPGQGRTQY
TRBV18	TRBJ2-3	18	ASSPRVSGSILPGTDTQY
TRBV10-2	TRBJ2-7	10	ASSLLADEQY
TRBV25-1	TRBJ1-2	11	ASSESGNYGYT
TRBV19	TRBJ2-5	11	ASSGTGGETQY
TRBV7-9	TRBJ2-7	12	ASSLATETYEQY